This T cell receptor beta chain was sequenced for a study of CD8 T cells in ankylosing spondylitis. The CDR3 has 14 amino acids. V lost 3 bases and J lost 0, with 10 bases in between. Germline V gene sequence: CDR1 SGDLS, CDR2 YYNGEE. Study conclusions and caveats: Disease-linked clones displayed a CD8+ phenotype and appeared relatively rarely in peripheral blood.

In regard to this clonotype: The antigen remains unidentified.

TCRdb redid the calling of the 5' RACE reads with MiXCR, one entry per CDR3 protein. The sample shows roughly 35,000 distinct CDR3 sequences, 8% to 13% of them seen only once. This receptor was identified in a male donor with ankylosing spondylitis. Sequencing was done on a sample of synovial fluid, either unsorted or a sorted T cell fraction (not recorded which). The V gene is TRBV9, the J gene TRBJ2-7; D may match TRBD1 or TRBD2 (5 bases each). The CDR3 sequence is CASSASGGSYEQYF. The CDR3, as DNA: TGTGCCAGCAGCGCGAGTGGGGGCTCCTACGAGCAGTACTTC.